Below, one T cell receptor (beta chain) is given with its context. Antigen specificity is unknown. Germline V gene lookup returns CDR1 MNHEY and CDR2 SVGEGT. V trimming: 5 bases; J trimming: 2 bases; junction bases outside the gene matches: 21. The CDR3 sequence is 20 residues long. The sample belongs to a study of T cell responses to AZD1222 COVID-19 vaccine. Study-level points and caveats: Recipients of AZD1222 seropositive at baseline numbered only 5 to 7.

Here immunoSEQ multiplex PCR was the method, and the copy in TCRdb shows in-frame clones only, minus some. Found here are about 29,000 clones, 85% to 95% of them singletons; the top ten hold 8.1%. The sample here was peripheral blood, taken on day 0 of AZD1222 vaccination. This TCR derives from an adult in good health. V gene TRBV6-2 or TRBV6-3 combines with J gene TRBJ2-1; 7 bases map to TRBD2. The CDR3 is CASSHSGLTTPNLPYNEQFF. The DNA of the CDR3 is TGTGCCAGCAGTCATTCGGGACTAACGACACCGAACCTTCCCTACAATGAGCAGTTCTTC.